The entry that follows covers one TCR beta chain sequence. Its antigen is still unknown. Treatment meaning: oral pan-JAK inhibitor, 5-10 mg twice daily. This entry is derived from a study of CD8+ T cells in alopecia areata. About the study: Patients took tofacitinib for 6 to 18 months, followed by 6 drug-free months. The study's findings and limits: It was less clear whether patients shared TCRs than it was in mice, possibly because of HLA. Sequences from scalp samples also cover resident alphabeta T cells of normal skin.

The CDR3 has 12 amino acids. CDR1 MNHEY and CDR2 SVGAGI come from the germline V gene. Trimming cost V 7 bases and J 13 bases, with 14 bases left between them. Following extraction, RNA underwent reverse transcription to cDNA, which served as the sequencing template. Some clones are missing from TCRdb's copy, which holds only in-frame ones; the method was immunoSEQ multiplex PCR. In the table there are 110,000 to 150,000 clones, roughly 80% of which are singletons. This TCR was sampled from a human donor with alopecia areata. The V gene is TRBV6-5, the J gene TRBJ1-6; D is unclear. The starting material was CD8+ T cells sorted from blood, obtained at week 4, from a patient treated with tofacitinib. The CDR3 DNA sequence: TGTGCCAGCACCAACCCTGGCGGCCCCCTCCACTTT. It is translated as CASTNPGGPLHF.